The clone carrying this TCR beta chain was recorded a few times. What it binds is unknown. Sequencing used immunoSEQ multiplex PCR; TCRdb keeps in-frame clones, though not all of them. The sample yields about 72,000 clones, 81% seen once. These data are taken from a study of vaccination effects on CD4 cells after COVID-19. CDR1 and CDR2 (germline): MNHNY, SVGAGI (reference sequence). This CDR3 is built from 13 residues. Trimming took 5 bases from V and 2 from J, leaving 9 bases between them. In the ViraFEST assay, antigen-specific CD4+ clonotypes were identified by expansion after peptide-pool stimulation. Subsequent to roughly 9 days of culture, CD4+ T cells were isolated. Either the BNT162b2 or mRNA-1273 vaccine was given to participants in two doses.

This sample comprised CD4+ T cells from PBMCs cultured with HCoV-229E spike peptides, obtained after COVID-19 vaccination. The chain joins TRBV6-6 to TRBJ1-2, with D unclear. The sequence derives from a human donor who received a COVID-19 vaccine. The CDR3 loop reads CASSPGQNYGYTF. CDR3 nucleotide sequence: TGTGCCAGCAGTCCGGGTCAGAACTATGGCTACACCTTC.